This entry concerns a single T cell receptor (beta chain). Its antigen is unknown. This entry comes from a study of regulatory T cells in long-lasting Graves disease. Turning to the study itself: Persistent Graves' disease denoted over 5 years of antithyroid drugs plus positive TSH receptor antibodies.

Time point of the sample: persistent/refractory GD, antithyroid drugs over 5 years with positive TRAb. The TCR library was made from RNA extracted from PBMCs. Points from the study as a whole: New patients shared 750 to 1,000 public clonotypes, fewer than the 2,500 to 3,500 shared by persistent patients.

Building the TCR beta libraries relied on iRepertoire HTBI primers, and CDR3 regions underwent Arm-PCR. TCRdb recomputed calls from the multiplex PCR reads with MiXCR, one row per CDR3 protein. The sample has about 460,000 distinct CDR3 sequences; approximately 22% are singletons. Germline V lookup: CDR1 LNHDA, CDR2 SQIVND (reference sequence). The CDR3 consists of 15 residues. Deletions cut 4 bases from V and 0 bases from J, with 11 bases between. The sequencing here drew on peripheral blood mononuclear cells (PBMCs), taken when the disease was refractory, from a patient treated with antithyroid drugs. This chain links TRBV19 with TRBJ2-3; unclear D gene. This TCR derives from a female donor with Graves disease. The CDR3 region is CASSTSRRSTDTQYF. The CDR3 DNA follows: TGTGCCAGTAGTACCTCCAGGAGAAGCACAGATACGCAGTATTTT.